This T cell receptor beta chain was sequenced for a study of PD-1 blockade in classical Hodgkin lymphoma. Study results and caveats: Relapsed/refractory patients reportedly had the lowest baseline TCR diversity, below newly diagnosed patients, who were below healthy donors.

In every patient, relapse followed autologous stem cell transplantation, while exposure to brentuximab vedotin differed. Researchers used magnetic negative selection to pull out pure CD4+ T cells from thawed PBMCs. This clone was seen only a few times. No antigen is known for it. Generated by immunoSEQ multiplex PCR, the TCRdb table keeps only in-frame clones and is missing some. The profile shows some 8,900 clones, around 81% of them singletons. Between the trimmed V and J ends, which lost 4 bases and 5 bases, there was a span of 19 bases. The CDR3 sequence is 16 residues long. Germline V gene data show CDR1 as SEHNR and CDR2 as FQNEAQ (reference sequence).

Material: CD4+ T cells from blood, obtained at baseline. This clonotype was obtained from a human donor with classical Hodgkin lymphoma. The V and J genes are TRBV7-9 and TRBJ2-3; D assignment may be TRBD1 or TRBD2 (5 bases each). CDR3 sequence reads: CASSSTVWGAGDTQYF. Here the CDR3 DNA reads TGTGCCAGCAGCTCCACGGTTTGGGGCGCGGGAGATACGCAGTATTTT. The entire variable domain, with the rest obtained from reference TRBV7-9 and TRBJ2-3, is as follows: DTGVSQNPRHKITKRGQNVTFRCDPISEHNRLYWYRQTLGQGPEFLTYFQNEAQLEKSRLLSDRFSAERPKGSFSTLEIQRTEQGDSAMYLCASSSTVWGAGDTQYFGPGTRLTVL.